Presented here are 17 T cell receptor beta chains from one specimen sequenced in a study of monozygotic twins with inflammatory bowel disease. TCRdb reprocessed the 5' RACE reads; each CDR3 protein has one entry and no DNA is given. This specimen shows hundreds of thousands of distinct CDR3 sequences; the ten leading clones hold more than 4.5%. The sample was blood. The receptors come from a human donor with ulcerative colitis or Crohn's disease, or a healthy co-twin of an affected twin (not recorded which).

The rearrangement links TRBV3-1 to TRBJ1-1; without DNA, the TCRdb call of TRBD1 cannot be checked. Germline loops: CDR1 LGHDT, CDR2 YNNKEL (reference sequence). The CDR3 has 16 amino acids. CDR3 region: CASSFKGQGVHTEAFF.

The V and J genes are TRBV6-1 and TRBJ2-5. The CDR3 sequence is 12 residues long. CDR1 and CDR2 (germline): MNHNS, SASEGT. CDR3 region: CASSEFVETQYF.

This chain uses TRBV5-1 with TRBJ2-3; without DNA, the TCRdb call of TRBD1 cannot be checked. This CDR3 spans 16 amino acids. Per germline, CDR1 SGHRS and CDR2 YFSETQ. The CDR3 sequence is CASSFYPGTVTDTQYF.

The V call is TRBV5-6, the J call TRBJ2-2; TCRdb indicates TRBD2, and absent DNA this call remains unverified. Germline loops: CDR1 SGHDT, CDR2 YYEEEE. This CDR3 is 16 amino acids long. CDR3 amino acids: CASSARGGPNTGELFF. The variable domain in full, with the rest retrieved from reference TRBV5-6 and TRBJ2-2, is DAGVTQSPTHLIKTRGQQVTLRCSPKSGHDTVSWYQQALGQGPQFIFQYYEEEERQRGNFPDRFSGHQFPNYSSELNVNALLLGDSALYLCASSARGGPNTGELFFGEGSRLTVL.

This chain uses TRBV3-1 with TRBJ1-1. Germline V CDR1 and CDR2: LGHDT, YNNKEL (reference sequence). The CDR3 consists of 12 residues. The CDR3 loop is CASSQVGGVAFF.

The chain has TRBV2 and TRBJ2-5; TCRdb's D gene call, TRBD1, goes unchecked for lack of DNA. This CDR3 region has 13 residues. CDR1 SNHLY and CDR2 FYNNEI come from the germline V gene. The CDR3 is CASNRGLRETQYF.

The chain combines TRBV20-1 with TRBJ2-2; TCRdb selects TRBD1, and the lack of DNA leaves this call unchecked. The CDR3 spans 14 residues. Germline V CDR1 and CDR2: DFQATT, SNEGSKA (reference sequence). CDR3 region: CSAPRQGRTGELFF.

The rearrangement uses TRBV5-5 and TRBJ2-1; TCRdb designates TRBD1, a call that cannot be tested without DNA. CDR1 and CDR2 (germline): SGHKS, YYEKEE (reference sequence). This CDR3 region has 14 residues. The CDR3 here is CASSLEAGGLWQFF.

V and J are TRBV4-1 and TRBJ2-3; there is no DNA to check the TCRdb D call of TRBD2. The germline V gene has CDR1 MGHRA and CDR2 YSYEKL. The CDR3 totals 15 residues. The CDR3 here is CASSQVPRARDTQYF.

This sequence joins TRBV11-2 and TRBJ2-1; TCRdb returns TRBD2, unconfirmable since there is no DNA. CDR3 size: 13 residues. The germline V gene has CDR1 SGHAT and CDR2 FQNNGV. This CDR3 reads CASDYSSYNEQFF.

This chain links TRBV20-1 with TRBJ2-1; checking the TCRdb D call of TRBD1 is not possible without DNA. This CDR3 contains 16 residues. From germline, CDR1 is DFQATT and CDR2 SNEGSKA (reference sequence). The CDR3 protein is CSATAGGTGGSHEQFF.

V gene TRBV12-3 or TRBV12-4 combines with J gene TRBJ2-1; as DNA is missing, the TRBD1 call by TCRdb cannot be tested. The length of the CDR3 is 15 residues. CDR3 loop: CASSLAGHLRNEQFF.

This sequence joins TRBV15 and TRBJ2-2; there is no DNA to check the TCRdb D call of TRBD2. Germline V gene sequence: CDR1 LNHNV, CDR2 YYDKDF (reference sequence). The CDR3 has 16 amino acids. CDR3 residues: CATSNRGTSRTGELFF.

V and J are TRBV5-1 and TRBJ1-1; TCRdb returns TRBD1, unconfirmable since there is no DNA. The CDR3 covers 15 residues. Looked up from germline, CDR1 is SGHRS and CDR2 is YFSETQ. CDR3 residues: CASSSLGTGNTEAFF.

The J gene is TRBJ2-1, the V gene TRBV18; TCRdb selects TRBD1, and the lack of DNA leaves this call unchecked. CDR1 and CDR2 from the germline V gene are KGHSH and LQKENI. This CDR3 region has 14 residues. CDR3 in amino acids: CASARATEYNEQFF.

The V gene is TRBV4-3, the J gene TRBJ1-1; without DNA, the TCRdb call of TRBD1 cannot be checked. Germline loops: CDR1 LGHNA, CDR2 YSLEER. The length of the CDR3 is 15 residues. CDR3 region: CAGSHADRGNTEAFF.

V usage is TRBV28 and J usage is TRBJ2-7; the D gene TCRdb calls, TRBD2, cannot be checked with no DNA. CDR1 and CDR2 (germline): MDHEN, SYDVKM. The CDR3 totals 14 residues. The CDR3: CASSSPRDQYEQYF.